These T cell receptor beta chains were read from a single sample in a study of cytomegalovirus exposure and HLA in healthy donors. TCRdb's table, derived via immunoSEQ multiplex PCR, lists solely in-frame clones and lacks some. This sample yields some 170,000 clones, of which approximately 80% are seen a single time; about 1.5% belongs to the top ten. The sample taken for sequencing was PBMCs. The receptors here all came from a woman in her twenties or thirties in good health and CMV-seronegative. The CDR3 runs from the conserved cysteine through the conserved F or W. A D gene is named only where the DNA matches it firmly. Clone size is stated in some rows and not others, as once, few, many or a class when expanded.

CDR3 DNA | CDR3 protein | D gene | J gene | V gene | clone size
TGCAGCGTTGAGGGGGGAGCGGGGGGCTCCTACAATGAGCAGTTCTTC | CSVEGGAGGSYNEQFF | TRBD2 | TRBJ2-1 | TRBV29-1 | few
TGTGCCTGGAGTGACAGGGGAGGTTCACCCCTCCACTTT | CAWSDRGGSPLHF | TRBD1 | TRBJ1-6 | TRBV30 | .
TGTGCCAGCAGTGAGACAGCTAACTATGGCTACACCTTC | CASSETANYGYTF | . | TRBJ1-2 | TRBV6-1 | .
TGTGCCAGCAGCTTAGTTCTTGGGGAGGCCTTCACAGATACGCAGTATTTT | CASSLVLGEAFTDTQYF | . | TRBJ2-3 | TRBV7-2 | .
TGTGCCAGCAGCTTGGGGGACAGGGGGAATAAGAACACTGAAGCTTTCTTT | CASSLGDRGNKNTEAFF | TRBD1 | TRBJ1-1 | TRBV5-4 | once
TGTGCCAGCAGTGAGAAGGGGTCGGATACGCAGTATTTT | CASSEKGSDTQYF | . | TRBJ2-3 | TRBV6-1 | .
TGTGCCAGCAGCCGCGTTTACGAGCAGTACTTC | CASSRVYEQYF | . | TRBJ2-7 | TRBV28 | .
TGTGCCAGCAGCGGGGGGGGGACAGGCTACGAGCAGTACTTC | CASSGGGTGYEQYF | . | TRBJ2-7 | TRBV11-1 | .
TGTGCCAGCAGCTTCCAAGGGGGGGGAGCTTTCTTT | CASSFQGGGAFF | . | TRBJ1-1 | TRBV7-2 | .
TGTGCCAGCAGTTATAGCCTTAACACAGATACGCAGTATTTT | CASSYSLNTDTQYF | . | TRBJ2-3 | TRBV6-5 | .
TGTGCCAGTAGTCCCCGAGGGGGTAGCGGGGAGCTGTTTTTT | CASSPRGGSGELFF | . | TRBJ2-2 | TRBV19 | few
TGCGCCAGCAGTGAGTCAGGGGACGGTAGAGAAAGGAGGGTAAATCAGCCCCAGCATTTT | CASSESGDGRERRVNQPQHF | . | TRBJ1-5 | TRBV10-1 | .
TGTGCCAGCAGCGACAAACCGGGACAGGGAGTCGGCTCCAATCAGCCCCAGCATTTT | CASSDKPGQGVGSNQPQHF | TRBD1 | TRBJ1-5 | TRBV28 | .
TGTGCCAGCTCTACTTCTCACACAGATACGCAGTATTTT | CASSTSHTDTQYF | . | TRBJ2-3 | TRBV7-3 | .
TGCAGCGCAACGGGACTAGCGGGTTACAATGAGCAGTTCTTC | CSATGLAGYNEQFF | TRBD2 | TRBJ2-1 | TRBV29-1 | .
TGCGCCAGCAGCTTGGACCCAGGCCCCTACGAGCAGTACTTC | CASSLDPGPYEQYF | . | TRBJ2-7 | TRBV5-1 | .
TGTGCCAGCAGCGCAGGCGAAACCGGGGAGCTGTTTTTT | CASSAGETGELFF | . | TRBJ2-2 | TRBV6-1 | once
TGTGCCAGCAGTGCCGAACCGGGGCCCCAGCATTTT | CASSAEPGPQHF | . | TRBJ1-5 | TRBV6-1 | .
TGCGCCAGCAGAGCAGGACAGCAAACAAGTGGCTACACCTTC | CASRAGQQTSGYTF | . | TRBJ1-2 | TRBV5-1 | .
TGTGCCAGCGGGGACATCTTTAGCTCCTACAATGAGCAGTTCTTC | CASGDIFSSYNEQFF | . | TRBJ2-1 | TRBV27 | .
TGTGCCAGCAGACTGACCCAGGTATTGTATGAGCAGTTCTTC | CASRLTQVLYEQFF | . | TRBJ2-1 | TRBV5-5 | .